Listed below are T cell receptor beta chains from one sample, sequenced in a study of T-cell memory formation after mild COVID-19. TCRdb reanalysed the 5' RACE reads using MiXCR and keeps one entry per CDR3 protein. The table shows 400,000 or so distinct CDR3 sequences, with 20% occurring only once. The specimen sequenced was PBMCs or a T cell subset sorted from them (not recorded which). These receptors came from an adult woman who had mild COVID-19 (a few samples of this study predate the infection). Cell type and time point are not known. The CDR3 runs from the conserved cysteine through the conserved F or W. The order of the fields is J gene, V gene, clone size, CDR3 length, D gene, CDR3 DNA, CDR3 protein. A D gene is named only where the DNA matches it firmly. Expanded clones are given a class, and other clones once, few, many or no size at all.

TRBJ2-5	TRBV5-1	.	15	TRBD1	TGCGCCAGCAGCCAGACGGGACAGGGGTTCGAGACCCAGTACTTC	CASSQTGQGFETQYF
TRBJ2-5	TRBV7-7	many	14	.	TGTGCCAGCAGCTTAGCGGGCAGGCGAGAGACCCAGTACTTC	CASSLAGRRETQYF
TRBJ2-5	TRBV5-8	few	15	.	TGTGCCAGCAGCTTGTCGTACAGCCCGCAAGAGACCCAGTACTTC	CASSLSYSPQETQYF
TRBJ2-1	TRBV6-5	.	16	TRBD2	TGTGCCAGCAGGCCCGGGACTAGCAACGACTACAATGAGCAGTTCTTC	CASRPGTSNDYNEQFF
TRBJ2-7	TRBV20-1	.	16	.	TGCAGTGCTAGCTATTCCGCGGGACCTGTATTCTACGAGCAGTACTTC	CSASYSAGPVFYEQYF
TRBJ2-1	TRBV29-1	many	11	.	TGCAGCGTTGAAGAACAGGTTGAGCAGTTCTTC	CSVEEQVEQFF
TRBJ2-7	TRBV12-3/TRBV12-4	.	15	.	TGTGCCAGCAGTCCCGAGGACGGTTTCTCCTACGAGCAGTACTTC	CASSPEDGFSYEQYF
TRBJ1-1	TRBV9	few	14	.	TGTGCCAGCAGCGTAGGAGTGGGGAACACTGAAGCTTTCTTT	CASSVGVGNTEAFF
TRBJ2-6	TRBV5-1	.	16	TRBD1	TGCGCCAGCAACCCGGGACAGGGGTCAGGGGCCAACGTCCTGACTTTC	CASNPGQGSGANVLTF
TRBJ1-1	TRBV7-9	.	13	.	TGTGCCAGCAGCTCTCCAGCGAACACTGAAGCTTTCTTT	CASSSPANTEAFF
TRBJ1-2	TRBV19	.	14	.	TGTGCCAGTAGTATAGGACTGAACTACTATGGCTACACCTTC	CASSIGLNYYGYTF
TRBJ2-7	TRBV30	.	14	TRBD1	TGTGCCTGGAGTACAGGACAGGGAACCTACGAGCAGTACTTC	CAWSTGQGTYEQYF
TRBJ2-1	TRBV5-1	.	15	.	TGCGCCAGCAGCTTGGAGCCAGGGTCCTACAATGAGCAGTTCTTC	CASSLEPGSYNEQFF
TRBJ2-7	TRBV5-1	.	14	.	TGCGCCAGCAGCTTGGGGGGACGAAGGTACGAGCAGTACTTC	CASSLGGRRYEQYF
TRBJ1-2	TRBV7-2	.	14	TRBD1	TGTGCCAGCAGCCCTATGACAGGGTACTATGGCTACACCTTC	CASSPMTGYYGYTF
TRBJ2-1	TRBV7-6	.	12	.	TGTGCCAGCAGCGATAGACCCGATGAGCAGTTCTTC	CASSDRPDEQFF
TRBJ1-2	TRBV5-1	.	14	.	TGCGCCAGCAGCTTGGATCAGGGAATTTATGGCTACACCTTC	CASSLDQGIYGYTF
TRBJ2-3	TRBV7-9	.	15	TRBD1	TGTGCCAGCAGCCCGGCCGGGACAGTCACAGATACGCAGTATTTT	CASSPAGTVTDTQYF
TRBJ1-1	TRBV29-1	.	12	.	TGCAGCGTGGAAACAGGGAACGGCGGAGCTTTCTTT	CSVETGNGGAFF
TRBJ1-5	TRBV6-1	few	19	.	TGTGCCACCCCTCGGTCCCATCCACAGCCTGCGTTAGGCAATCAGCCCCAGCATTTT	CATPRSHPQPALGNQPQHF
TRBJ1-1	TRBV3-1	few	14	.	TGTGCCAGCAGCCAAGATCCGACAGCCACTGAAGCTTTCTTT	CASSQDPTATEAFF
TRBJ2-1	TRBV5-1	few	16	.	TGCGCCAGCAGCTTACTAGCTTTGGGGACCTACAATGAGCAGTTCTTC	CASSLLALGTYNEQFF
TRBJ2-1	TRBV12-3/TRBV12-4	many	12	.	TGTGCCAGCACGGCCCTCAACAATGAGCAGTTCTTC	CASTALNNEQFF
TRBJ2-5	TRBV3-1	.	15	TRBD2	TGTGCCAGCAGCCAAGTAGCGGGAGTTCGAGAGACCCAGTACTTC	CASSQVAGVRETQYF
TRBJ1-5	TRBV30	once	14	.	TGTGCCTGGAGTGTTATTAGGAGCGGTCAGCCCCAGCATTTT	CAWSVIRSGQPQHF
TRBJ1-2	TRBV10-2	few	16	.	TGCGCCAGCAGTACCCTGGGGAACAGAGCTAACTATGGCTACACCTTC	CASSTLGNRANYGYTF
TRBJ2-1	TRBV12-3/TRBV12-4	.	18	TRBD2	TGTGCCAGCAGTTTAGCGCTGGCGGGGCGGGGGGGTAGCAATGAGCAGTTCTTC	CASSLALAGRGGSNEQFF
TRBJ1-5	TRBV12-3/TRBV12-4	.	15	.	TGTGCCAGCAGTTTCCGGGGGATCAGCAATCAGCCCCAGCATTTT	CASSFRGISNQPQHF
TRBJ2-7	TRBV27	.	15	TRBD2	TGTGCCAGCAGTCTATACCGCGGGAGAGGATACGAGCAGTACTTC	CASSLYRGRGYEQYF
TRBJ2-1	TRBV29-1	.	12	.	TGCAGCGTTTTAACGTGGGCCAATGAGCAGTTCTTC	CSVLTWANEQFF
TRBJ2-6	TRBV2	.	16	.	TGTGCCAGCAGAGTCAGGGTTATGGCTGGGGCCAACGTCCTGACTTTC	CASRVRVMAGANVLTF
TRBJ2-7	TRBV5-1	few	14	.	TGCGCCAGCAGCTTAGGCCAGGCAGTCTACGAGCAGTACTTC	CASSLGQAVYEQYF
TRBJ2-7	TRBV27	.	15	.	TGTGCCAGCAGTCCCCACAGGAACGGAACATACGAGCAGTACTTC	CASSPHRNGTYEQYF
TRBJ2-3	TRBV5-1	few	14	.	TGCGCCAGCAGCTTGGGGGACAATACAGATACGCAGTATTTT	CASSLGDNTDTQYF
TRBJ2-7	TRBV4-2	few	14	.	TGTGCCAGCAGCCAATGGTCAGGAAACTACGAGCAGTACTTC	CASSQWSGNYEQYF
TRBJ1-1	TRBV24-1	.	15	.	TGTGCCACCAGTGATCCTTCGTGGGGTAACACTGAAGCTTTCTTT	CATSDPSWGNTEAFF
TRBJ2-3	TRBV7-7	few	14	.	TGTGCTAGCAGCTTGAGTACCCAGGGGGATACGCAGTATTTT	CASSLSTQGDTQYF